The sequence of this T cell receptor beta chain was determined in a study of T cell responses to AZD1222 COVID-19 vaccine. Points from the study as a whole: Spike as a whole was targeted by vaccine-associated CD4 TCRs, dominant at 160-218 and 743-854. The study identified only a handful of AZD1222 recipients as seropositive at baseline. The breadth and depth of Spike-specific TCRs increased once two AZD1222 doses had been given.

Note on this clone: Its antigen is currently unknown.

Method: immunoSEQ multiplex PCR; TCRdb's copy keeps in-frame clones and lacks some. The sample shows some 71,000 clones, about 83% of them seen only once. Germline V gene data show CDR1 as SGHNT and CDR2 as YENEEA. This CDR3 contains 14 residues. The V end lost 4 bases, the J end lost 0 bases, and 8 bases lay between the germline ends. This specimen was peripheral blood, taken on day 0 of AZD1222 vaccination. V is TRBV11-3 and J is TRBJ2-3; D is unresolved. The TCR comes from an adult in good health. The CDR3 protein is CASSSYGSTDTQYF. The CDR3 DNA reads as TGTGCCAGCAGCTCCTACGGTAGCACAGATACGCAGTATTTT.